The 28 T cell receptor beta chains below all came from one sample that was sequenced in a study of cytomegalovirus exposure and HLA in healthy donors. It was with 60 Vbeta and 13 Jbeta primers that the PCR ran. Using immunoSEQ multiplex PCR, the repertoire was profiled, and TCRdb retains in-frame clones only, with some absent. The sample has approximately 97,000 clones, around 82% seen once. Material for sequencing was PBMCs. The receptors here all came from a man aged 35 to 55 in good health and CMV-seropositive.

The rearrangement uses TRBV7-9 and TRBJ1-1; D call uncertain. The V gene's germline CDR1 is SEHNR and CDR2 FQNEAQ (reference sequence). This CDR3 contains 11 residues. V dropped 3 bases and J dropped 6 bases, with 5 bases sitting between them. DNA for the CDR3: TGTGCCAGCAGCTTGGAGTCTGAAGCTTTCTTT. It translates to CASSLESEAFF.

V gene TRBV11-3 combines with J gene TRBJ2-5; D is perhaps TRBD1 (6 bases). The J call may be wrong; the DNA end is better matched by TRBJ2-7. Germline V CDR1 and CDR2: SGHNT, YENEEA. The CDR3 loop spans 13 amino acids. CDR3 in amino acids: CASSSGQIYEQYF. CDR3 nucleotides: TGTGCCAGCAGCTCAGGACAGATCTACGAGCAGTACTTC.

CDR3 nucleotide sequence: TGCGCCAGCAGCCGGGACAAGCCGAACACCGGGGAGCTGTTTTTT. Its translation: CASSRDKPNTGELFF. This chain connects TRBV5-1 to TRBJ2-2; TRBD1 might be the D (6 bases). The germline V and J ends were trimmed by 4 bases and 0 bases, with 10 bases remaining between them. The CDR3 totals 15 residues. Germline V gene lookup returns CDR1 SGHRS and CDR2 YFSETQ.

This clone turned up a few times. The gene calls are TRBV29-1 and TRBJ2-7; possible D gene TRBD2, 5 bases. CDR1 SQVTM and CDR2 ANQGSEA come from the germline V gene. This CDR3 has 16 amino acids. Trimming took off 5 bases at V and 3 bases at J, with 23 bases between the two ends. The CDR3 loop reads CSVRLWTDSYNYEQYF. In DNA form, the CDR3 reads TGCAGCGTTCGCCTCTGGACTGATTCCTACAACTACGAGCAGTACTTC.

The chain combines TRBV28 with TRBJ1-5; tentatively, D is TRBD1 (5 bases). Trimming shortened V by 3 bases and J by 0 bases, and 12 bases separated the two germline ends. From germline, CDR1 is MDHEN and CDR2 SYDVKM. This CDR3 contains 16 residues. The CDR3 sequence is CASSLVTGDSNQPQHF. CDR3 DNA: TGTGCCAGCAGTTTGGTTACAGGCGATAGCAATCAGCCCCAGCATTTT.

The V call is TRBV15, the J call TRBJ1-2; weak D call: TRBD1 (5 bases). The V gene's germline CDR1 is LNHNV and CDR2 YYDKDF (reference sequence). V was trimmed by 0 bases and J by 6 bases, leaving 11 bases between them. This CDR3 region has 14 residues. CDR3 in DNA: TGTGCCACCAGCAGAGATTCGGGGGGGAATGGCTACACCTTC. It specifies CATSRDSGGNGYTF.

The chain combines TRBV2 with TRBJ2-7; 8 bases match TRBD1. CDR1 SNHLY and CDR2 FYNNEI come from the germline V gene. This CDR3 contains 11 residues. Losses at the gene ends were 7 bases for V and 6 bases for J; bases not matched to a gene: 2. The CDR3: CASIGQGEQYF. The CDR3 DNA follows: TGTGCCAGCATTGGACAGGGCGAGCAGTACTTC. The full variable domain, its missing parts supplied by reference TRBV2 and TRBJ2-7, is EPEVTQTPSHQVTQMGQEVILRCVPISNHLYFYWYRQILGQKVEFLVSFYNNEISEKSEIFDDQFSVERPDGSNFTLKIRSTKLEDSAMYFCASIGQGEQYFGPGTRLTVT.

CDR3 protein: CASRAGSYEQYF. CDR3 coding DNA: TGTGCCAGTAGGGCAGGTAGCTACGAGCAGTACTTC. This chain links TRBV19 with TRBJ2-7; unclear D gene. V was cut by 6 bases and J by 3 bases, with 9 bases left in between. The germline CDR1 and CDR2 sequences are LNHDA and SQIVND (reference sequence). The CDR3 totals 12 residues.

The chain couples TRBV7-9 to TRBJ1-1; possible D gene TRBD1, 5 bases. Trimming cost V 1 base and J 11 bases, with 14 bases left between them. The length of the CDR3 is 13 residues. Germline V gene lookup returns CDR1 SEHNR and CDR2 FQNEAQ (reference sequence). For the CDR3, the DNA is TGTGCCAGCAGCTTAGATACAGGCCCTGGGGCTTTCTTT. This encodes CASSLDTGPGAFF.

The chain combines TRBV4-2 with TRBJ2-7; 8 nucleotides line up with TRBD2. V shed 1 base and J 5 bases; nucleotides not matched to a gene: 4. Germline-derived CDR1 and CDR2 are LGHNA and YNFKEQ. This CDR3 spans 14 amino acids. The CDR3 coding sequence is TGTGCCAGCAGCCAAGCGGGAGGGCGAGACGAGCAGTACTTC. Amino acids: CASSQAGGRDEQYF.

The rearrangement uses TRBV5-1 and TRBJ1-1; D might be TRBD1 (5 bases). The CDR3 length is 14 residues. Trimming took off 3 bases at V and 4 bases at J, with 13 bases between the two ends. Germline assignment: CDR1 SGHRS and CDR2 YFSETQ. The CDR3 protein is CASSSSGGGTEAFF. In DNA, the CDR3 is TGCGCCAGCAGCTCCTCGGGGGGGGGCACTGAAGCTTTCTTT. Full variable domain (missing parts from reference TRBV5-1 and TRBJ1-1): KAGVTQTPRYLIKTRGQQVTLSCSPISGHRSVSWYQQTPGQGLQFLFEYFSETQRNKGNFPGRFSGRQFSNSRSEMNVSTLELGDSALYLCASSSSGGGTEAFFGQGTRLTVV.

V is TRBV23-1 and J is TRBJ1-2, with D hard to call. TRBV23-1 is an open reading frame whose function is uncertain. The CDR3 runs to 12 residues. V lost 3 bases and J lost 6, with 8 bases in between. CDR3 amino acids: CASSQIRDGYTF. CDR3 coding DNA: TGCGCCAGCAGTCAGATAAGAGATGGCTACACCTTC.

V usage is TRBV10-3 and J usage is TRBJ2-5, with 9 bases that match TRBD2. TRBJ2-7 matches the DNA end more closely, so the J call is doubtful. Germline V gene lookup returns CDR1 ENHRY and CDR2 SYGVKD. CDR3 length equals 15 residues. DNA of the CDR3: TGTGCCATCAGTGACTCGGGACTAGCCTCTACCGAGCAGTACTTC. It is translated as CAISDSGLASTEQYF.

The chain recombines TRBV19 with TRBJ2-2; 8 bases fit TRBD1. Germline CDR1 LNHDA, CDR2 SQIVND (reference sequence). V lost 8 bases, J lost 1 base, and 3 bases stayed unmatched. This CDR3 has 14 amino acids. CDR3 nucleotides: TGTGCCAGTGCAGGGGGCTGGAACACCGGGGAGCTGTTTTTT. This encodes CASAGGWNTGELFF.

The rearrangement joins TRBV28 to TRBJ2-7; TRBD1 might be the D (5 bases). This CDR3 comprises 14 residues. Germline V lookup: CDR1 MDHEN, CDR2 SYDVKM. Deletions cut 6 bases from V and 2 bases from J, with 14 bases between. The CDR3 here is CASRPDSRPYEQYF. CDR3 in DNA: TGTGCCAGCAGGCCCGACAGCCGGCCCTACGAGCAGTACTTC.

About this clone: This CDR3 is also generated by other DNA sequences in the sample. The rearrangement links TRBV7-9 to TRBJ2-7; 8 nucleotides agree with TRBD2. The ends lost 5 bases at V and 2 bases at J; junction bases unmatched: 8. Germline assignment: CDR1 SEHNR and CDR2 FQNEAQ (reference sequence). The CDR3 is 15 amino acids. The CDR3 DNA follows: TGTGCCAGCAGCCCCGGACTAGCTGAGACCTACGAGCAGTACTTC. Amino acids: CASSPGLAETYEQYF.

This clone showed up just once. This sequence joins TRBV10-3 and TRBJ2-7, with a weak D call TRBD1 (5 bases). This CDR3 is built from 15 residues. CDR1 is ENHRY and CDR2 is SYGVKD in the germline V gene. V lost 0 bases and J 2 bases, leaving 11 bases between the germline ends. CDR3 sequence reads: CAISESTGTTYEQYF. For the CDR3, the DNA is TGTGCCATCAGTGAGTCTACAGGCACGACCTACGAGCAGTACTTC.

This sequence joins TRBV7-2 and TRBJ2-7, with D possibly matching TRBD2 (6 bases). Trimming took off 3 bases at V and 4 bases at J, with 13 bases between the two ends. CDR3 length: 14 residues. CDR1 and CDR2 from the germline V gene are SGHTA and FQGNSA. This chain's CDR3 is CASSLGRGRYEQYF. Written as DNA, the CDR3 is TGTGCCAGCAGCTTGGGGCGGGGACGGTACGAGCAGTACTTC.

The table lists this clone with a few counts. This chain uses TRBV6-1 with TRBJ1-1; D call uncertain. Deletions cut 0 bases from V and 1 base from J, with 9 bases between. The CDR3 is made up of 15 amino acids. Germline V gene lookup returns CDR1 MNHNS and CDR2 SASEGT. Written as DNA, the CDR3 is TGTGCCAGCAGTGAAGCGCTAGGAGAGAACACTGAAGCTTTCTTT. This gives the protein CASSEALGENTEAFF.

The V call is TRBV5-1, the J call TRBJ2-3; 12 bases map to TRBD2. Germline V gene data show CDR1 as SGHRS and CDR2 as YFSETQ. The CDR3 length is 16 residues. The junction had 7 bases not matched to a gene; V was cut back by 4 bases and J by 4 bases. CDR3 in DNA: TGCGCCAGCAGCCCCCTAGCGGGAGGGCCCTCAGATACGCAGTATTTT. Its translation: CASSPLAGGPSDTQYF.

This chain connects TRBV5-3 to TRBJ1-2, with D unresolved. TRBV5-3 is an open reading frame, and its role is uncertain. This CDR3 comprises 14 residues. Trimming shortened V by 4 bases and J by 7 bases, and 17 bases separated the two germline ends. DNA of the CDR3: TGTGCCAGAAGCCCTTCGGGGTTGGCTCGTGGCTACACCTTC. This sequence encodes CARSPSGLARGYTF.

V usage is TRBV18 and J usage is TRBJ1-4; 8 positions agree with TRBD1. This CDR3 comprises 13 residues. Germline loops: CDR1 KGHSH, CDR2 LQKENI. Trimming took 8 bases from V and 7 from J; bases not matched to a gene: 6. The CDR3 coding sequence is TGTGCCAGCCGGACAGGGCCCGGTGAAAAACTGTTTTTT. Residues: CASRTGPGEKLFF.

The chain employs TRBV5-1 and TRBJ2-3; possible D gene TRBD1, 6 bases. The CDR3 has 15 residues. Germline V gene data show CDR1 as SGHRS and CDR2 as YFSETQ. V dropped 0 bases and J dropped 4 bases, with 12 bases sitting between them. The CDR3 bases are TGCGCCAGCAGCTTGGGGGGGACACGGGCAGATACGCAGTATTTT. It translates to CASSLGGTRADTQYF.

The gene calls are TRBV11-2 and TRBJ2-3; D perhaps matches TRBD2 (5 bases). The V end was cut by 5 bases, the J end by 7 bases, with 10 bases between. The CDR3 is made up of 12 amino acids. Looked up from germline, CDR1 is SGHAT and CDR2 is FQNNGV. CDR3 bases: TGTGCCAGCAGCCTTCGAGGGTATACGCAGTATTTT. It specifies CASSLRGYTQYF.

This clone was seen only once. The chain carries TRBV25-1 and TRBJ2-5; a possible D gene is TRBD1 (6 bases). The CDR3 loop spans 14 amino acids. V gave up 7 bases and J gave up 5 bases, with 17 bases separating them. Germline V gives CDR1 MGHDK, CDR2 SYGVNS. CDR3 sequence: CASTAGDNWETQYF. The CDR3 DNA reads TGTGCCAGCACGGCCGGGGACAACTGGGAGACCCAGTACTTC. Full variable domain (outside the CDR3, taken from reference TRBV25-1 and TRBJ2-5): EADIYQTPRYLVIGTGKKITLECSQTMGHDKMYWYQQDPGMELHLIHYSYGVNSTEKGDLSSESTVSRIRTEHFPLTLESARPSHTSQYLCASTAGDNWETQYFGPGTRLLVL.

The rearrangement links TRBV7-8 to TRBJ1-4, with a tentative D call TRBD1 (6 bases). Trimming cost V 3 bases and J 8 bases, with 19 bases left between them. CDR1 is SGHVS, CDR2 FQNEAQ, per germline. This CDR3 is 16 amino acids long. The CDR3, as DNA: TGTGCCAGCAGCTTTGACCCCGGGACAACGGGCGAAAAACTGTTTTTT. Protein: CASSFDPGTTGEKLFF.

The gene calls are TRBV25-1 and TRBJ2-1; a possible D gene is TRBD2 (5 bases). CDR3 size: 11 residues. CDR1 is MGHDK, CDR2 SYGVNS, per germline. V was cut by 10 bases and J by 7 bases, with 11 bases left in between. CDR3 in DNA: TGTGCCACAGAATCGGGGAATGAGCAGTTCTTC. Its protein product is CATESGNEQFF.

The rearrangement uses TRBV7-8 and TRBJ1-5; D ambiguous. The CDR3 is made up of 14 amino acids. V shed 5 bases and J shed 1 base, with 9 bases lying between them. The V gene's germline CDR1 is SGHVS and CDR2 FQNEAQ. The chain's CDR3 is CASSPGLSNQPQHF. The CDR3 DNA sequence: TGTGCCAGCAGCCCAGGACTGAGCAATCAGCCCCAGCATTTT.